The clone carrying this TCR beta chain appeared a few times. The CDR3 runs 15 residues. V was trimmed by 6 bases and J by 0 bases, leaving 12 bases between them. Primers used in a second PCR of about 7 to 12 cycles were a sample-barcoded 5' primer and a J-beta primer mix. From the 5' RACE reads, TCRdb called clonotypes with MiXCR, one entry per CDR3 protein. The data contain hundreds of thousands of distinct CDR3 sequences, about 21% of them singletons. This sample was included in a study of blood T cells in healthy people across ages. The chain combines TRBV12-3 or TRBV12-4 with TRBJ1-3; tentatively, D is TRBD1 (6 bases). This receptor was obtained from an older man in good health. Sequenced material: blood. This chain's CDR3 is CASRSGQYSGNTIYF. CDR3 DNA sequence: TGTGCCAGCAGGTCGGGACAATACTCTGGAAACACCATATATTTT.